The 21 T cell receptor beta chains below were found in one sample sequenced in a study of breast tumors, draining lymph nodes, adjacent tissues. Samples came from axillary lymph nodes draining the breast cancer. TCRdb itself ran the multiplex PCR reads through MiXCR, one entry per CDR3 protein. The sample lists 200,000 to 300,000 distinct CDR3 sequences, around 30% occurring once. Sequences were obtained from axillary lymph node tissue. Receptors were obtained from a female donor with breast cancer. Some clones in this sample may be carry-over from other donors' samples.

V is TRBV2 and J is TRBJ1-5; TRBD1 aligns across 7 bases. Germline assignment: CDR1 SNHLY and CDR2 FYNNEI. The trim removed 4 bases at V and 11 bases at J, leaving 8 bases unmatched. CDR3 length equals 13 residues. Here the CDR3 reads CASSVGDSKTQHF. Written as DNA, the CDR3 is TGTGCCAGCAGTGTCGGGGACAGTAAGACCCAGCATTTT.

The V and J genes are TRBV5-1 and TRBJ1-2; 11 bases line up with TRBD1. The CDR3 covers 14 residues. Germline loops: CDR1 SGHRS, CDR2 YFSETQ. V shed 4 bases, J shed 7 bases, and the junction held 6 bases outside the gene matches. The DNA for the CDR3 is TGCGCCAGCAGCCGAGGACAGGGGGCGCGTGGCTACACCTTC. This translates into CASSRGQGARGYTF. Together with reference TRBV5-1 and TRBJ1-2, the CDR3 gives the full variable domain: KAGVTQTPRYLIKTRGQQVTLSCSPISGHRSVSWYQQTPGQGLQFLFEYFSETQRNKGNFPGRFSGRQFSNSRSEMNVSTLELGDSALYLCASSRGQGARGYTFGSGTRLTVV.

The sample holds many counts of this clonotype. The V call is TRBV15, the J call TRBJ1-4, with D maybe TRBD1 (5 bases). Germline V gene lookup returns CDR1 LNHNV and CDR2 YYDKDF (reference sequence). This CDR3 comprises 15 residues. Trimming removed 1 base from V and 7 bases from J, with 13 bases in between. DNA for the CDR3: TGTGCCACCAGCAGAGTTTCGGGGAGGGGTGAAAAACTGTTTTTT. It specifies CATSRVSGRGEKLFF.

There are many counts of this clonotype. V and J are TRBV7-2 and TRBJ2-1; TRBD2 aligns across 10 bases. The V and J ends lost 4 bases and 9 bases, in that order; junction bases with no gene match: 6. Looked up from germline, CDR1 is SGHTA and CDR2 is FQGNSA. CDR3 length equals 14 residues. The CDR3 loop reads CASSSLAGVVEQFF. The DNA of the CDR3 is TGTGCCAGCAGCTCCCTAGCGGGAGTGGTTGAGCAGTTCTTC.

The chain couples TRBV29-1 to TRBJ2-3; maybe TRBD1 (7 bases). Germline values: CDR1 SQVTM, CDR2 ANQGSEA. The length of the CDR3 is 13 residues. V lost 6 bases and J 7 bases, leaving 17 bases between the germline ends. The CDR3 DNA reads TGCAGCGTGGAGGGACAGCTGGCGAATACGCAGTATTTT. Protein product: CSVEGQLANTQYF.

A remark on this clonotype: The final CDR3 position lacks the conserved phenylalanine or tryptophan, pointing to a likely read error. This sequence joins TRBV5-8 and TRBJ1-5; 8 nucleotides match TRBD1. In germline, CDR1 is SGHTS, CDR2 YDEGEE. The V and J ends lost 7 bases and 1 base, in that order; junction bases with no gene match: 7. The CDR3 is made up of 15 amino acids. CDR3 nucleotide sequence: TGTGCCAGCGACAGGGGCGGGTCGAGCAATCAGCCCCAGCATCTT. It codes for CASDRGGSSNQPQHL.

The chain couples TRBV7-6 to TRBJ1-6, with D uncertain. The ends were cut back, 1 base at V and 9 bases at J, with 7 bases in the middle. The CDR3 is 13 residues long. The germline V gene encodes CDR1 SGHVS and CDR2 FNYEAQ. CDR3 nucleotides: TGTGCCAGCAGCTTAGGGTGGGGTTCACCCCTCCACTTT. Translating it yields CASSLGWGSPLHF. Looking up the rest from reference TRBV7-6 and TRBJ1-6 gives the full variable domain: GAGVSQSPRYKVTKRGQDVALRCDPISGHVSLYWYRQALGQGPEFLTYFNYEAQQDKSGLPNDRFSAERPEGSISTLTIQRTEQRDSAMYRCASSLGWGSPLHFGNGTRLTVT.

This clonotype was recorded a few times. V is TRBV27 and J is TRBJ2-1, with 13 bases aligning to TRBD2. J gave up 10 bases and V 2 bases, and 5 bases lay outside the gene matches. CDR1 and CDR2 from the germline V gene are MNHEY and SMNVEV (reference sequence). The CDR3 has 15 residues. The CDR3 sequence is CASSLGLAGAEEQFF. CDR3 DNA sequence: TGTGCCAGCAGTTTAGGACTAGCGGGAGCTGAGGAGCAGTTCTTC.

This clonotype was recorded at least ten times. The chain uses TRBV19 and TRBJ1-5; 7 bases fit TRBD1. This CDR3 region has 17 residues. The germline V gene encodes CDR1 LNHDA and CDR2 SQIVND (reference sequence). Trimming took 6 bases from V and 7 from J; bases not matched to a gene: 18. The CDR3 reads CASRPSGGQDFRQPQHF. The CDR3 DNA follows: TGTGCCAGTAGACCTTCCGGAGGACAGGACTTCCGACAGCCCCAGCATTTT.

The table lists this clonotype with a count of one. The chain employs TRBV28 and TRBJ1-5, with TRBD1 identical over 7 bases. This CDR3 has 17 residues. Per germline, CDR1 MDHEN and CDR2 SYDVKM. V lost 6 bases to trimming and J lost 7 bases; unmatched junction nucleotides: 18. CDR3 coding DNA: TGTGCCAGCAGGCTTCCCGGGACAGCAGAGACTTTACAGCCCCAGCATTTT. Translation: CASRLPGTAETLQPQHF.

This clonotype was counted many times. CDR3 sequence: CSAAGQETQYF. As DNA, the CDR3 is TGCAGTGCCGCAGGGCAAGAGACCCAGTACTTC. V is TRBV20-1 and J is TRBJ2-5, with D perhaps matching TRBD1 (5 bases). V dropped 6 bases and J dropped 2 bases, with 7 bases sitting between them. Germline V gene sequence: CDR1 DFQATT, CDR2 SNEGSKA (reference sequence). The CDR3 runs 11 residues.

This clonotype came up many times. The V gene is TRBV5-1, the J gene TRBJ2-2; no clear D gene. The V gene lost 4 bases and the J gene lost 8 bases, with 6 bases spanning the gap. The CDR3 contains 11 residues. Germline assignment: CDR1 SGHRS and CDR2 YFSETQ. CDR3 in amino acids: CASSDRGELFF. The DNA for the CDR3 is TGCGCCAGCAGCGATAGGGGGGAGCTGTTTTTT.

This clonotype was detected many times. The V gene is TRBV24-1, the J gene TRBJ1-2; D is undetermined. Trimming pared 1 base from V and 4 bases from J, leaving 9 bases between. Germline CDR1 is KGHDR and CDR2 is SFDVKD. The CDR3 length is 14 residues. In DNA, the CDR3 is TGTGCCACCAGTGATTTCACCAGGCGCTATGGCTACACCTTC. This codes for CATSDFTRRYGYTF.

Remarks on this clonotype: A much larger clonotype is one base distant, so this may be a read error. The rearrangement uses TRBV7-9 and TRBJ2-5, with unresolved D. This CDR3 comprises 14 residues. Per germline, CDR1 SEHNR and CDR2 FQNEAQ (reference sequence). In nucleotides, the CDR3 is TGTGCCGGCAGCCCCATAAAAGGTGGAGAGACCCAGTACTTC. It codes for CAGSPIKGGETQYF.

This clonotype was seen repeatedly, ten times or more. V usage is TRBV7-9 and J usage is TRBJ2-7; no firm D call. The CDR3 runs to 15 residues. V lost 3 bases and J lost 0, with 12 bases in between. CDR1 is SEHNR and CDR2 is FQNEAQ in the germline V gene (reference sequence). This chain's CDR3 is CASSFEPVSSYEQYF. The CDR3 coding sequence is TGTGCCAGCAGCTTCGAACCCGTAAGCTCCTACGAGCAGTACTTC.

To note about this clonotype: The missing conserved phenylalanine or tryptophan at the end of this CDR3 makes a read error likely. CDR3 coding DNA: TGTGCCAGCAACTTATATGTCGAGGTGGATGAGCAGTTCCTC. Its translation is CASNLYVEVDEQFL. This chain joins TRBV7-2 and TRBJ2-1; D remains ambiguous. The CDR3 is 14 amino acids. Germline CDR1 and CDR2: SGHTA and FQGNSA.

Comment on this clonotype: A much more abundant neighbour one base away suggests this may be a read error. The chain links TRBV20-1 to TRBJ2-5, with a weak D call TRBD2 (6 bases). Germline assignment: CDR1 DFQATT and CDR2 SNEGSKA (reference sequence). The CDR3 runs 13 residues. CDR3: CSAPRGIPEIQYF. Written as DNA, the CDR3 is TGCAGTGCCCCCCGGGGGATCCCAGAGATCCAGTACTTC.

This clonotype was recorded a few times. A much larger clone lies a single base off, so this may be a read error. This chain uses TRBV5-1 with TRBJ2-3; the D gene is possibly TRBD2 (5 bases). Germline V gene sequence: CDR1 SGHRS, CDR2 YFSETQ. This CDR3 region has 15 residues. In DNA, the CDR3 is TGCGCCAGCAGCTTGGAGATCCCTAGCACAAATACGCAGTATTTT. Translated, it gives CASSLEIPSTNTQYF.

The CDR3 here is CSARYGSTDTQYF. The CDR3 DNA reads as TGCAGTGCTAGATATGGGAGCACAGATACGCAGTATTTT. This chain joins TRBV20-1 and TRBJ2-3; D is unresolved. This CDR3 has 13 amino acids. Germline V CDR1 and CDR2: DFQATT, SNEGSKA (reference sequence). The V end was cut by 2 bases, the J end by 0 bases, with 6 bases between.

Comment on this clonotype: One end of the junction is discordant with germline, which a read error may explain. The CDR3 spells CSAGALGLAVGADTQYF. DNA of the CDR3: TGCAGTGCTGGGGCTCTCGGACTAGCGGTGGGAGCAGATACGCAGTATTTC. The chain joins TRBV20-1 to TRBJ2-3, with TRBD2 matching 10 bases. Germline V CDR1 and CDR2: DFQATT, SNEGSKA (reference sequence). This CDR3 contains 17 residues.

The count of this clonotype is one. J is TRBJ1-4 and V is TRBV7-2; D is unresolved. The CDR3 has 14 amino acids. V lost 1 base, J lost 8 bases, and 11 bases lay in between. CDR1 and CDR2 from the germline V gene are SGHTA and FQGNSA. The CDR3 sequence: CASSLGGLNEKLFF. CDR3 nucleotide sequence: TGTGCCAGCAGCTTAGGAGGGCTTAACGAAAAACTGTTTTTT.